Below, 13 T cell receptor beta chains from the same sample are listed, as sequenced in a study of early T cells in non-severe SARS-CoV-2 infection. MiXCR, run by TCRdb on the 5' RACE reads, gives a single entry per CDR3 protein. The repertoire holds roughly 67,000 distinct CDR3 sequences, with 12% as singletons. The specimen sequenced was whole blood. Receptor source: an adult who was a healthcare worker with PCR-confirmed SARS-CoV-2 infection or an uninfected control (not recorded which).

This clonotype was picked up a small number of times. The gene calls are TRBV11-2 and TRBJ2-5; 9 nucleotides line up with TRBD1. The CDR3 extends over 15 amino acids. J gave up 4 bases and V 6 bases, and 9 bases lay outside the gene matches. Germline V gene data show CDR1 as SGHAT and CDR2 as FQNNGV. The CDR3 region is CASSERDRAGETQYF. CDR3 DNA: TGTGCCAGCAGTGAAAGGGACAGGGCCGGAGAGACCCAGTACTTC.

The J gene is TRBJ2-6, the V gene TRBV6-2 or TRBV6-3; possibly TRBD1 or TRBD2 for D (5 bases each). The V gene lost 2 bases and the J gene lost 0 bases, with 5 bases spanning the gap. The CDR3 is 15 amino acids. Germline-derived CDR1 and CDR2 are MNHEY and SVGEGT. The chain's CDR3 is CASSYGTSGANVLTF. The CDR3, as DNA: TGTGCCAGCAGTTACGGGACCTCTGGGGCCAACGTCCTGACTTTC.

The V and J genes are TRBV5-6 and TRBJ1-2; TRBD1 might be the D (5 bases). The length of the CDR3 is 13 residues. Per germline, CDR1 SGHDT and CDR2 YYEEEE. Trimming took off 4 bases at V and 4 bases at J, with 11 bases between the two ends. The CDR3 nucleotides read TGTGCCAGCAGCGGGGAGGGGTCCTATGGCTACACCTTC. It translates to CASSGEGSYGYTF.

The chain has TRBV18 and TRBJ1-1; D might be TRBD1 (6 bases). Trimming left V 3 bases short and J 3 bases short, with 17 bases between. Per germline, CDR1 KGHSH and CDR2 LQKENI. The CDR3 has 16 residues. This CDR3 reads CASSPMGAQGDTEAFF. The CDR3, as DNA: TGTGCCAGCTCACCGATGGGGGCCCAGGGCGACACTGAAGCTTTCTTT. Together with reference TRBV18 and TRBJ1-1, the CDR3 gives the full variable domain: NAGVMQNPRHLVRRRGQEARLRCSPMKGHSHVYWYRQLPEEGLKFMVYLQKENIIDESGMPKERFSAEFPKEGPSILRIQQVVRGDSAAYFCASSPMGAQGDTEAFFGQGTRLTVV.

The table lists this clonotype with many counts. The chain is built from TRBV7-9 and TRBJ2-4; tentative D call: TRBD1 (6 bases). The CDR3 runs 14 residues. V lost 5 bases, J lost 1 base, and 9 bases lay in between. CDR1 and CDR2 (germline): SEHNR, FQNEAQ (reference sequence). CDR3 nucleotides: TGTGCCAGCAGCAACAGGGTTGCCAAAAACATTCAGTACTTC. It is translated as CASSNRVAKNIQYF.

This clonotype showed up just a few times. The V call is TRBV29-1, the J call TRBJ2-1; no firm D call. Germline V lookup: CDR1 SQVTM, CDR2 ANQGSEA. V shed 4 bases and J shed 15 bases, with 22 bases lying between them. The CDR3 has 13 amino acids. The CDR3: CSVVQPLDHGPFF. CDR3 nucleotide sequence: TGCAGCGTTGTCCAACCCCTTGACCATGGGCCGTTCTTC.

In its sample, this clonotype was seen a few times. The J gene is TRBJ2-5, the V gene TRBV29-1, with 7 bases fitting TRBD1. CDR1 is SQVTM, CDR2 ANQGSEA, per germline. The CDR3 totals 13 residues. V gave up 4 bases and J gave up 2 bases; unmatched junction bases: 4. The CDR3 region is CSVVTGSQETQYF. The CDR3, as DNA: TGCAGCGTTGTGACAGGGTCTCAAGAGACCCAGTACTTC.

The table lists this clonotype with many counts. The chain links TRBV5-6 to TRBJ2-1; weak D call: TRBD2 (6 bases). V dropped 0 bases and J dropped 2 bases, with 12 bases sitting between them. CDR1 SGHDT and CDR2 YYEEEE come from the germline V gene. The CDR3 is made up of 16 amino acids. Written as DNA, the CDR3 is TGTGCCAGCAGCTTGGAAGCGGGCCCCACCTACAATGAGCAGTTCTTC. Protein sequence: CASSLEAGPTYNEQFF.

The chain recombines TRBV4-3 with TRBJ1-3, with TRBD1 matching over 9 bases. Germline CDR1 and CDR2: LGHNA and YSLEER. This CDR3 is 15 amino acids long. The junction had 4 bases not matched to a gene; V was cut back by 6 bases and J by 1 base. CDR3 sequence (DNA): TGCGCCAGCAGTGCGGGACAGGGATCTGGAAACACCATATATTTT. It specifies CASSAGQGSGNTIYF.

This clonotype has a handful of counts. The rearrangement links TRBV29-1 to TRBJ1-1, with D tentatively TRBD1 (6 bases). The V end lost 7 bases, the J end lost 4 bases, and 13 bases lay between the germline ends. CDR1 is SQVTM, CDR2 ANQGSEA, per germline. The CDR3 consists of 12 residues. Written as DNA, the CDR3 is TGCAGCGCGGGGGGGGCCGGCACTGAAGCTTTCTTT. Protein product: CSAGGAGTEAFF.

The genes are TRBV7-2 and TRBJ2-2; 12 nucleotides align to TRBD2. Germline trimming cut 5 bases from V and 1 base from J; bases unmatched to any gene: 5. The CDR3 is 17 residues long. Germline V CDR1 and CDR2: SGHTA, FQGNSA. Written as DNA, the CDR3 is TGTGCCAGCAGCACAAGGACTAGCGGGGTGAACACCGGGGAGCTGTTTTTT. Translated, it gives CASSTRTSGVNTGELFF.

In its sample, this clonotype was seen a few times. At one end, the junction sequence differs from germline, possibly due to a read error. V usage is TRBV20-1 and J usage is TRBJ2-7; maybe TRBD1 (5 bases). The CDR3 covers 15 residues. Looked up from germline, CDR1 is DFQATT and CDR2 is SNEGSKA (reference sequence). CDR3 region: CSARDPDGHSNEQYF. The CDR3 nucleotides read TGCAGTGCTAGAGATCCCGACGGACACTCCAACGAGCAGTACTTC.

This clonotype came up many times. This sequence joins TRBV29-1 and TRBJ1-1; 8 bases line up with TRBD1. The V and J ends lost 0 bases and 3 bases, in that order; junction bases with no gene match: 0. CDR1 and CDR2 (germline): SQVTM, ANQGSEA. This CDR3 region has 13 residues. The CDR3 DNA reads TGCAGCGTTGAAGACAGGGGGCACACTGAAGCTTTCTTT. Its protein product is CSVEDRGHTEAFF.